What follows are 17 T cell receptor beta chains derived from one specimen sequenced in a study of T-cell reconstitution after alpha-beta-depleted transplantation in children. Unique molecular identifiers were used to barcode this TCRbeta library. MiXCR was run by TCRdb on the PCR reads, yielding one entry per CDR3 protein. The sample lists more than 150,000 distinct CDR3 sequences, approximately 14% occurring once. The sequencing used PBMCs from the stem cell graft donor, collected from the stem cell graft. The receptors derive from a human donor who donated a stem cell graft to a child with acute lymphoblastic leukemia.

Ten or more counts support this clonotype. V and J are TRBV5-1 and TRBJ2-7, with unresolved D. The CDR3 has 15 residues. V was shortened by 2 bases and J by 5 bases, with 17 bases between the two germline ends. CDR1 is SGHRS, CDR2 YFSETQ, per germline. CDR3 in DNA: TGCGCCAGCAGCTTAGACCCCCACGAGGACGACGAGCAGTACTTC. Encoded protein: CASSLDPHEDDEQYF.

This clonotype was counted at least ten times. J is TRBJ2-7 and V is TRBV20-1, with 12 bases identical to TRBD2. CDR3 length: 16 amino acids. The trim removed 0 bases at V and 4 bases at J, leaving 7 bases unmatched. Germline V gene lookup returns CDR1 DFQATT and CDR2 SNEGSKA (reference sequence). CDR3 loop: CSARDPTSGSRYEQYF. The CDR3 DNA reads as TGCAGTGCTAGAGATCCGACTAGCGGGAGCCGATACGAGCAGTACTTC.

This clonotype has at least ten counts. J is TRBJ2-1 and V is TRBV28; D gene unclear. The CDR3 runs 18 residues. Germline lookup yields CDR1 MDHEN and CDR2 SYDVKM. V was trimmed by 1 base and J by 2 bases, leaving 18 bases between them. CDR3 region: CASSLSLLKRSTYNEQFF. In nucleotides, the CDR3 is TGTGCCAGCAGTTTATCCCTCTTGAAGCGTTCAACCTACAATGAGCAGTTCTTC. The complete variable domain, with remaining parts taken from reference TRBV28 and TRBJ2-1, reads DVKVTQSSRYLVKRTGEKVFLECVQDMDHENMFWYRQDPGLGLRLIYFSYDVKMKEKGDIPEGYSVSREKKERFSLILESASTNQTSMYLCASSLSLLKRSTYNEQFFGPGTRLTVL.

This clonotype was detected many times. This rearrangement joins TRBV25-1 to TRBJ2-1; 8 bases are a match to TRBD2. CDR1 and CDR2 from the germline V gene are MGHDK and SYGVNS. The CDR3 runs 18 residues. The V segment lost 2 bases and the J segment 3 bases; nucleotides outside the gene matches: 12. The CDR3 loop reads CASSERGSSGASYNEQFF. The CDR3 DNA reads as TGTGCCAGCAGTGAAAGGGGTAGTAGCGGGGCTAGCTACAATGAGCAGTTCTTC.

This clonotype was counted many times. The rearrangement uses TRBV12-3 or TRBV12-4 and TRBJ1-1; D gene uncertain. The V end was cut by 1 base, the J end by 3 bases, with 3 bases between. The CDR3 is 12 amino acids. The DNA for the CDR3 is TGTGCCAGCAGTTTAGAAGACACTGAAGCTTTCTTT. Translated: CASSLEDTEAFF.

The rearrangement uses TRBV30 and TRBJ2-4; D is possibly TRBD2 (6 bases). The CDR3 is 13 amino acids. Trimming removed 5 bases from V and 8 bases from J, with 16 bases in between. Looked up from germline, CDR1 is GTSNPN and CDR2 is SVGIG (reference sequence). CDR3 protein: CAWARGIADIQYF. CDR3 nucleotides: TGTGCCTGGGCCCGGGGGATAGCGGACATTCAGTACTTC.

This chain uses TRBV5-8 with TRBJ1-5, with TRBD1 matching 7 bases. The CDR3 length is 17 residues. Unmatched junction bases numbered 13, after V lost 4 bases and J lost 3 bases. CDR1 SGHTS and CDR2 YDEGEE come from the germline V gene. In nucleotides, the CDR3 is TGTGCCAGCAGCGCATACCCACAGGGGCCTCTCAATCAGCCCCAGCATTTT. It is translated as CASSAYPQGPLNQPQHF.

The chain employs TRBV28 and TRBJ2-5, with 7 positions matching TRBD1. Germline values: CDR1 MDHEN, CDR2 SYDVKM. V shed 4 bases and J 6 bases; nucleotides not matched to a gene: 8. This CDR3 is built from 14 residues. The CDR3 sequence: CASSSGQTTKTQYF. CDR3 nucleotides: TGTGCCAGCAGTTCGGGACAGACGACCAAGACCCAGTACTTC.

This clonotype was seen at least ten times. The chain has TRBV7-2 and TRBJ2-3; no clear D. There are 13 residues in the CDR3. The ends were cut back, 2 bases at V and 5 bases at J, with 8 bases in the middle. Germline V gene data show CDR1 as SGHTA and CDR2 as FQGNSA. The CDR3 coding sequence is TGTGCCAGCAGCTTATCTCCGGGAGATACGCAGTATTTT. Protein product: CASSLSPGDTQYF.

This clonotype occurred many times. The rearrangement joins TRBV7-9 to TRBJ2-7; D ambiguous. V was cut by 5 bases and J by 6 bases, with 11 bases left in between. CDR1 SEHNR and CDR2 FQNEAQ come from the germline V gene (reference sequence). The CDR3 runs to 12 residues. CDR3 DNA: TGTGCCAGCAGCCCCTTTGATGGCGAGCAGTACTTC. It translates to CASSPFDGEQYF.

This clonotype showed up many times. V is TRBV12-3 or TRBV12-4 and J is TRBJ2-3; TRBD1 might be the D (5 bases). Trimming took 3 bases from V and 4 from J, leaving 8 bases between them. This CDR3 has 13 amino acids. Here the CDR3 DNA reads TGTGCCAGCAGTTTTGGGGCAGCAGATACGCAGTATTTT. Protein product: CASSFGAADTQYF.

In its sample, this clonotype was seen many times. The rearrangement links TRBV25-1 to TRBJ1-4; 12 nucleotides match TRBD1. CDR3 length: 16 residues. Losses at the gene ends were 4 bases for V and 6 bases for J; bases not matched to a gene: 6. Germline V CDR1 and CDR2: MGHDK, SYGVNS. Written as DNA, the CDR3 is TGTGCCAGCAGTGTACCGGGACAGGGGGCTTATGAAAAACTGTTTTTT. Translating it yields CASSVPGQGAYEKLFF.

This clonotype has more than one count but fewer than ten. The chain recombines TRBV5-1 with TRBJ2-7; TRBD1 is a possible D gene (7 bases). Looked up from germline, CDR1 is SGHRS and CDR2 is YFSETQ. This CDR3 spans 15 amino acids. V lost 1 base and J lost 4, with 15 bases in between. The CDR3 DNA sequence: TGCGCCAGCAGCTTGCGACAGGGAGGAGGGTACGAGCAGTACTTC. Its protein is CASSLRQGGGYEQYF. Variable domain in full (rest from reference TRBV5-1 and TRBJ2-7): KAGVTQTPRYLIKTRGQQVTLSCSPISGHRSVSWYQQTPGQGLQFLFEYFSETQRNKGNFPGRFSGRQFSNSRSEMNVSTLELGDSALYLCASSLRQGGGYEQYFGPGTRLTVT.

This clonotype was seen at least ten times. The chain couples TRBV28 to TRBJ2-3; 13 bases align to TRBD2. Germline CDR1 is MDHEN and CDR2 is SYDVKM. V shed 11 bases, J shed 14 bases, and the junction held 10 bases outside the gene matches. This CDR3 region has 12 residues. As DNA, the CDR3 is TGTGCCCTGAGACTAGCGGGAGGAGGGCTGTATTTT. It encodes CALRLAGGGLYF.

The CDR3 coding sequence is TGTGCCAGCAGCTCCCACTGGGACCCTGGAAACACCATATATTTT. This gives the protein CASSSHWDPGNTIYF. This chain links TRBV11-2 with TRBJ1-3, with D maybe TRBD1 (5 bases). Germline V CDR1 and CDR2: SGHAT, FQNNGV. V shed 4 bases and J shed 2 bases, with 12 bases lying between them. This CDR3 contains 15 residues.

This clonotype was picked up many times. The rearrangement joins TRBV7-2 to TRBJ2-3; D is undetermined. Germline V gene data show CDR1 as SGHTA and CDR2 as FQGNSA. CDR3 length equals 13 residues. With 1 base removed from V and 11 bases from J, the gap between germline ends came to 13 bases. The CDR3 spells CASSLEKSAQQYF. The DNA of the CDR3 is TGTGCCAGCAGCTTAGAAAAGTCGGCGCAGCAGTATTTT. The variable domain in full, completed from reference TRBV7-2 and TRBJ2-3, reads GAGVSQSPSNKVTEKGKDVELRCDPISGHTALYWYRQSLGQGLEFLIYFQGNSAPDKSGLPSDRFSAERTGGSVSTLTIQRTQQEDSAVYLCASSLEKSAQQYFGPGTRLTVL.

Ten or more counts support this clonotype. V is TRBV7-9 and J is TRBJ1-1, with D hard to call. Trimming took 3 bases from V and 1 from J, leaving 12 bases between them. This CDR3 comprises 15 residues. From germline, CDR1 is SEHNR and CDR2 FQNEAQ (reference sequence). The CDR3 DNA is TGTGCCAGCAGCTTGTTGTCAGTTAAGAACACTGAAGCTTTCTTT. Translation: CASSLLSVKNTEAFF.